Presented here are 28 T cell receptor beta chains from one specimen sequenced in a study of identifying expanded T cells in peripheral blood. Using immunoSEQ multiplex PCR, the repertoire was profiled, and TCRdb retains in-frame clones only, with some absent. Here the sample spans tens of thousands of clones, over 80% being singletons. Sequenced: blood. The receptors were gathered from a person aged 18 to 75 in good health.

This sequence joins TRBV2 and TRBJ2-2, with 10 positions matching TRBD2. CDR1 is SNHLY and CDR2 is FYNNEI in the germline V gene. The V and J ends lost 11 bases and 0 bases, in that order; junction bases with no gene match: 12. This CDR3 is built from 17 residues. CDR3 amino acids: CASRTSGKIPNTGELFF. DNA for the CDR3: TGTGCCTCCCGGACTAGCGGAAAAATTCCGAACACCGGGGAGCTGTTTTTT.

The CDR3 here is CASSDQGRGETQYF. As DNA, the CDR3 is TGTGCCAGCAGTGATCAGGGACGGGGAGAGACCCAGTACTTC. J is TRBJ2-5 and V is TRBV6-1; TRBD1 or TRBD2 may be the D gene (5 bases each). This CDR3 contains 14 residues. The V end was cut by 3 bases, the J end by 4 bases, with 12 bases between. Germline values: CDR1 MNHNS, CDR2 SASEGT.

This chain joins TRBV27 and TRBJ1-1; D is perhaps TRBD1 (5 bases). The CDR3 is 12 residues long. V shed 5 bases and J shed 7 bases, with 11 bases lying between them. Germline loops: CDR1 MNHEY, CDR2 SMNVEV (reference sequence). This CDR3 is CASSPKGIEAFF. CDR3 nucleotides: TGTGCCAGCAGTCCCAAGGGGATTGAAGCTTTCTTT.

This sequence joins TRBV7-6 and TRBJ2-3; TRBD2 might be the D (6 bases). The CDR3 is 18 residues long. Trimming stripped 2 bases from V and 0 bases from J, with 18 bases between. Germline assignment: CDR1 SGHVS and CDR2 FNYEAQ. The CDR3 nucleotides read TGTGCCAGCAGCTTAACGACACGGACTAAATCTAGCACAGATACGCAGTATTTT. It is translated as CASSLTTRTKSSTDTQYF. The whole variable domain, filled in from reference TRBV7-6 and TRBJ2-3, reads GAGVSQSPRYKVTKRGQDVALRCDPISGHVSLYWYRQALGQGPEFLTYFNYEAQQDKSGLPNDRFSAERPEGSISTLTIQRTEQRDSAMYRCASSLTTRTKSSTDTQYFGPGTRLTVL.

This chain connects TRBV7-2 to TRBJ2-3; D unclear. The CDR3 totals 15 residues. Germline V gives CDR1 SGHTA, CDR2 FQGNSA. Trimming cost V 5 bases and J 0 bases, with 12 bases left between them. The CDR3 sequence: CASSPVDLSTDTQYF. In DNA, the CDR3 is TGTGCCAGCAGCCCCGTTGACCTTAGCACAGATACGCAGTATTTT.

This chain links TRBV4-1 with TRBJ2-6; either TRBD1 or TRBD2 may fit D (5 bases each). This CDR3 comprises 18 residues. Germline-derived CDR1 and CDR2 are MGHRA and YSYEKL. V was trimmed by 6 bases and J by 4 bases, leaving 22 bases between them. The DNA for the CDR3 is TGCGCCAGCAGTCGCCGGGACCCTCCTAGGGTCGGGGCCAACGTCCTGACTTTC. Its translation is CASSRRDPPRVGANVLTF.

The chain employs TRBV7-2 and TRBJ2-3; D possibly corresponds to TRBD2 (6 bases). Germline assignment: CDR1 SGHTA and CDR2 FQGNSA. The germline V and J ends were trimmed by 3 bases and 11 bases, with 15 bases remaining between them. The length of the CDR3 is 13 residues. In DNA form, the CDR3 reads TGTGCCAGCAGCTTTGATACTTCGGGACTGCAGTATTTT. This encodes CASSFDTSGLQYF. Filled out from reference TRBV7-2 and TRBJ2-3, the complete variable domain reads GAGVSQSPSNKVTEKGKDVELRCDPISGHTALYWYRQSLGQGLEFLIYFQGNSAPDKSGLPSDRFSAERTGGSVSTLTIQRTQQEDSAVYLCASSFDTSGLQYFGPGTRLTVL.

This chain uses TRBV28 with TRBJ1-2; 8 nucleotides agree with TRBD1. J gave up 0 bases and V 4 bases, and 4 bases lay outside the gene matches. The CDR3 runs 15 residues. From germline, CDR1 is MDHEN and CDR2 SYDVKM. The CDR3 is CASSSGQGSNYGYTF. The CDR3 DNA sequence: TGTGCCAGCAGTTCAGGACAGGGTTCTAACTATGGCTACACCTTC.

This chain links TRBV10-3 with TRBJ2-3, with 9 positions matching TRBD2. CDR1 is ENHRY and CDR2 is SYGVKD in the germline V gene. Trimming cost V 2 bases and J 5 bases; bases outside gene matches: 5. This CDR3 contains 15 residues. The CDR3 sequence is CAISEPAGGGDTQYF. The CDR3 DNA reads as TGTGCCATCAGTGAGCCAGCGGGAGGAGGAGATACGCAGTATTTT.

V and J are TRBV6-1 and TRBJ1-5; D is unclear. Germline CDR1 is MNHNS and CDR2 is SASEGT. V lost 4 bases to trimming and J lost 0 bases, with 19 bases between them. The CDR3 sequence is 18 residues long. The CDR3 sequence: CASSASSRLYYSNQPQHF. The CDR3 DNA follows: TGTGCCAGCAGTGCTTCATCAAGACTCTATTATAGCAATCAGCCCCAGCATTTT.

This clone was picked up one time. This chain connects TRBV7-3 to TRBJ2-1, with a possible D match to TRBD2 (6 bases). Germline V CDR1 and CDR2: SGHTA, FQGTGA. The CDR3 is made up of 13 amino acids. Between the trimmed V and J ends, which lost 5 bases and 8 bases, there was a span of 13 bases. The CDR3 here is CASSATSGYEQFF. The CDR3 DNA follows: TGTGCCAGCAGCGCGACTAGTGGTTATGAGCAGTTCTTC.

The chain is built from TRBV6-5 and TRBJ2-3, with D perhaps TRBD2 (6 bases). In germline, CDR1 is MNHEY, CDR2 SVGAGI. The CDR3 extends over 16 amino acids. V lost 2 bases and J 5 bases, leaving 17 bases between the germline ends. The CDR3 DNA reads TGTGCCAGCAGTTACCGCCTACCTCCGGGGGAAGATACGCAGTATTTT. Amino acids: CASSYRLPPGEDTQYF.

The chain couples TRBV19 to TRBJ1-4, with D possibly matching TRBD1 (5 bases). The length of the CDR3 is 16 residues. Germline V CDR1 and CDR2: LNHDA, SQIVND (reference sequence). Trimming took 4 bases from V and 0 from J, leaving 12 bases between them. The CDR3 DNA follows: TGTGCCAGTAGTAAGCCTGGGGGTGCAACTAATGAAAAACTGTTTTTT. This translates into CASSKPGGATNEKLFF.

The chain recombines TRBV30 with TRBJ2-7; 8 bases are a match to TRBD1. The CDR3 spans 14 residues. CDR1 is GTSNPN, CDR2 SVGIG, per germline (reference sequence). V gave up 2 bases and J gave up 6 bases; unmatched junction bases: 9. The CDR3: CAWSRGQGHSEQYF. CDR3 bases: TGTGCCTGGAGTCGAGGACAGGGCCACTCCGAGCAGTACTTC.

This clone has just a few counts. V usage is TRBV5-1 and J usage is TRBJ2-1; 13 nucleotides match TRBD2. CDR1 and CDR2 (germline): SGHRS, YFSETQ. The CDR3 is made up of 16 amino acids. J was trimmed by 2 bases and V by 5 bases; bases with no gene match: 4. CDR3 loop: CASRLGTSGTYNEQFF. CDR3 bases: TGCGCCAGCAGACTTGGGACTAGCGGGACCTACAATGAGCAGTTCTTC.

This chain links TRBV30 with TRBJ1-1; D unclear. V was shortened by 1 base and J by 7 bases, with 7 bases between the two germline ends. The CDR3 is 11 residues long. Germline-derived CDR1 and CDR2 are GTSNPN and SVGIG (reference sequence). DNA for the CDR3: TGTGCCTGGAGTGAAAGGCTTGAAGCTTTCTTT. The encoded protein is CAWSERLEAFF.

CDR3 loop: CASSLEGGELFF. CDR3 bases: TGTGCCAGCAGCCTCGAAGGCGGGGAGCTGTTTTTT. The J gene is TRBJ2-2, the V gene TRBV7-9; D is unresolved. The CDR3 is 12 amino acids. The germline V gene encodes CDR1 SEHNR and CDR2 FQNEAQ (reference sequence). V gave up 5 bases and J gave up 7 bases, with 8 bases separating them.

In this sample, this clone turned up once. This rearrangement joins TRBV6-4 to TRBJ2-7; D is tentatively TRBD1 or TRBD2 (5 bases each). There are 13 residues in the CDR3. Germline values: CDR1 MRHNA, CDR2 SNTAGT. V gave up 5 bases and J gave up 2 bases, with 10 bases separating them. The CDR3 region is CASSMGPTYEQYF. DNA for the CDR3: TGTGCCAGCAGTATGGGACCAACCTACGAGCAGTACTTC.

The chain recombines TRBV7-9 with TRBJ1-1, with D hard to call. V lost 8 bases and J lost 10, with 17 bases in between. CDR1 is SEHNR and CDR2 is FQNEAQ in the germline V gene (reference sequence). The CDR3 runs to 12 residues. CDR3 coding DNA: TGTGCCAGCGCAAATGACGGAGCGGGAGCTTTCTTT. This codes for CASANDGAGAFF.

This chain joins TRBV19 and TRBJ2-1; possible D gene TRBD2, 5 bases. V dropped 5 bases and J dropped 5 bases, with 16 bases sitting between them. Per the germline V gene, CDR1 is LNHDA and CDR2 is SQIVND (reference sequence). This CDR3 region has 15 residues. This chain's CDR3 is CASSPLSGTNNEQFF. CDR3 sequence (DNA): TGTGCCAGTAGTCCCCTGTCGGGAACAAACAATGAGCAGTTCTTC.

The table lists this clone with a few counts. The chain links TRBV19 to TRBJ1-2; maybe TRBD1 (5 bases). Trimming took 6 bases from V and 1 from J, leaving 12 bases between them. Per the germline V gene, CDR1 is LNHDA and CDR2 is SQIVND (reference sequence). This CDR3 is 14 amino acids long. CDR3 region: CASSPVGGNYGYTF. CDR3 bases: TGTGCCAGTAGCCCGGTTGGGGGTAACTATGGCTACACCTTC.

This chain uses TRBV5-1 with TRBJ2-3, with 9 bases matching TRBD1. V gave up 0 bases and J gave up 3 bases; unmatched junction bases: 5. CDR3 length: 16 residues. Germline CDR1 reads SGHRS; CDR2 reads YFSETQ. The CDR3 protein is CASSLARDRATDTQYF. CDR3 in DNA: TGCGCCAGCAGCTTGGCGAGGGACAGGGCGACAGATACGCAGTATTTT.

V and J are TRBV2 and TRBJ1-3, with D maybe TRBD1 (5 bases). The ends were cut back, 4 bases at V and 0 bases at J, with 7 bases in the middle. This CDR3 comprises 14 residues. CDR1 and CDR2 from the germline V gene are SNHLY and FYNNEI. The CDR3 coding sequence is TGTGCCAGCAGTGCCGGGACCTCTGGAAACACCATATATTTT. Translated, it gives CASSAGTSGNTIYF.

Here the CDR3 DNA reads TGTGCCAGCAGTTACCTCCCAGCGCTGGGCTACACCTTC. The encoded protein is CASSYLPALGYTF. The rearrangement links TRBV6-5 to TRBJ1-2; no reliable D call. CDR1 and CDR2 (germline): MNHEY, SVGAGI. This CDR3 has 13 residues. Between the trimmed V and J ends, which lost 2 bases and 8 bases, there was a span of 12 bases.

The chain combines TRBV2 with TRBJ2-5; perhaps TRBD2 as D (6 bases). The CDR3 spans 15 residues. Germline-derived CDR1 and CDR2 are SNHLY and FYNNEI. The germline V and J ends were trimmed by 7 bases and 5 bases, with 20 bases remaining between them. CDR3 in amino acids: CASTQRGGFDETQYF. The DNA of the CDR3 is TGTGCCAGCACTCAGAGGGGAGGTTTCGACGAGACCCAGTACTTC.

The CDR3 region has the DNA TGTGCCAGCAGCTTCTCGACAGGGAGGGGGGAGACCCAGTACTTC. This sequence encodes CASSFSTGRGETQYF. This sequence joins TRBV7-2 and TRBJ2-5; D is tentatively TRBD1 or TRBD2 (7 bases each). The CDR3 extends over 15 amino acids. V lost 3 bases and J 5 bases, leaving 16 bases between the germline ends. CDR1 is SGHTA, CDR2 FQGNSA, per germline.

This clone turned up a few times. V usage is TRBV25-1 and J usage is TRBJ2-7, with 9 bases matching TRBD1. The CDR3 totals 14 residues. Trimming at V came to 3 bases and at J to 7 bases, leaving 7 bases not matched to a gene. Germline CDR1 MGHDK, CDR2 SYGVNS. CDR3 nucleotides: TGTGCCAGCAGTGAGGGGGACAGGGCCCGGGAGCAGTACTTC. Translation: CASSEGDRAREQYF.

The gene calls are TRBV7-2 and TRBJ2-1; D gene ambiguous. CDR3 size: 14 residues. The V and J ends lost 5 bases and 3 bases respectively, with 11 bases between them. Germline assignment: CDR1 SGHTA and CDR2 FQGNSA. The CDR3 spells CASSRSTFYNEQFF. In nucleotides, the CDR3 is TGTGCCAGCAGCCGGTCTACCTTCTACAATGAGCAGTTCTTC.